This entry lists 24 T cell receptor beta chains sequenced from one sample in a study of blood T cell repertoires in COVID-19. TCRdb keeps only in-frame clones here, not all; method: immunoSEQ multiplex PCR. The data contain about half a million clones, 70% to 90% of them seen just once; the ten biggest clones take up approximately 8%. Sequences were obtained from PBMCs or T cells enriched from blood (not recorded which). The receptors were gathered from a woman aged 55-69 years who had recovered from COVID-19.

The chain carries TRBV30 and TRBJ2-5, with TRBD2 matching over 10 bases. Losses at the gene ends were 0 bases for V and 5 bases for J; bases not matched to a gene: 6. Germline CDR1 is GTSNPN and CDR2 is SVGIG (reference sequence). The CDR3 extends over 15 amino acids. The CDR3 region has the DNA TGTGCCTGGAGTGTACCCCCACTAGCGGGGGAGACCCAGTACTTC. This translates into CAWSVPPLAGETQYF.

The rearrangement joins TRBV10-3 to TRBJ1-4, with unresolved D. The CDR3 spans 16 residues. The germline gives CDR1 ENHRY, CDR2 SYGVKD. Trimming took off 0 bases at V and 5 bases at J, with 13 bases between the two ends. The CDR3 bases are TGTGCCATCAGTGAGTCGGAGGCGGGAGGGAATGAAAAACTGTTTTTT. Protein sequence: CAISESEAGGNEKLFF.

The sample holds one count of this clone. The CDR3 here is CATGGGVFNQPQHF. In DNA form, the CDR3 reads TGTGCCACCGGAGGAGGGGTGTTCAATCAGCCCCAGCATTTT. The V call is TRBV19, the J call TRBJ1-5; D is perhaps TRBD1 (5 bases). The CDR3 extends over 14 amino acids. Germline CDR1 LNHDA, CDR2 SQIVND (reference sequence). V gave up 10 bases and J gave up 3 bases, with 16 bases separating them.

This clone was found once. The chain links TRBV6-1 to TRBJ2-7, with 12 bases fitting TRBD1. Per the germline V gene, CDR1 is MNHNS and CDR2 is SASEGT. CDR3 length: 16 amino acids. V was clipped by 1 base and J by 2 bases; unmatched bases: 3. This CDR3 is CASSEVGQGAAYEQYF. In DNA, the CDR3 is TGTGCCAGCAGTGAAGTGGGACAGGGGGCGGCCTACGAGCAGTACTTC.

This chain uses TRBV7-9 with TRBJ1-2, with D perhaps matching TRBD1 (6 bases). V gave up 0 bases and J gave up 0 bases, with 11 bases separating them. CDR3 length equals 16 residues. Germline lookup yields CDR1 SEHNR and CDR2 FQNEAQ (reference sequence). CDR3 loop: CASSLALPGANYGYTF. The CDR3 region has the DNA TGTGCCAGCAGCTTAGCGCTGCCAGGGGCTAACTATGGCTACACCTTC.

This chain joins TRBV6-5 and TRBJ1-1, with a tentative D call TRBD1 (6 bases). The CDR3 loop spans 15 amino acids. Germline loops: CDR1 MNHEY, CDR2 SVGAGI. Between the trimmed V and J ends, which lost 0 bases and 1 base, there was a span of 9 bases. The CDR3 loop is CASSYSRGGNTEAFF. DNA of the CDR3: TGTGCCAGCAGTTACTCGAGAGGGGGGAACACTGAAGCTTTCTTT.

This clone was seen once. The chain's CDR3 is CASSPATGNTEAFF. The CDR3 bases are TGTGCCAGCAGTCCCGCTACAGGTAACACTGAAGCTTTCTTT. The chain combines TRBV6-2 or TRBV6-3 with TRBJ1-1; D may be TRBD1 (5 bases). The CDR3 is 14 residues long. Trimming removed 5 bases at V and 2 bases at J, with 12 bases between. CDR1 is MNHEY and CDR2 is SVGEGT in the germline V gene.

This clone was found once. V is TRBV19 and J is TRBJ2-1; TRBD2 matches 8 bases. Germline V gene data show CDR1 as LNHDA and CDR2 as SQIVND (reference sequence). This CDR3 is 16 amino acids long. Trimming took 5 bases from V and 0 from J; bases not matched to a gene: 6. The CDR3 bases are TGTGCCAGTAGTCCCCGGGGGGGGAGCTCCTACAATGAGCAGTTCTTC. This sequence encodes CASSPRGGSSYNEQFF.

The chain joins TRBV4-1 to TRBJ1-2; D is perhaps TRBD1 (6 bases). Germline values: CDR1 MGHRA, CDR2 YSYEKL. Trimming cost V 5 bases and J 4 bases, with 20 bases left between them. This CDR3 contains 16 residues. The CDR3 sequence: CASSGTGQPQGYGYTF. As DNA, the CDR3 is TGCGCCAGCAGCGGGACCGGACAGCCTCAGGGCTATGGCTACACCTTC.

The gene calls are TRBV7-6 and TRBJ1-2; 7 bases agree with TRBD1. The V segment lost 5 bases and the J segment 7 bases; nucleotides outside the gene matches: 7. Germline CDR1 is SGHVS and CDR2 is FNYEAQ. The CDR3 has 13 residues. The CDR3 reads CASSLQGLGGYTF. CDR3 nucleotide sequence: TGTGCCAGCAGCCTACAGGGGTTAGGTGGCTACACCTTC. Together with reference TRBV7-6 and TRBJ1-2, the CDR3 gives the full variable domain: GAGVSQSPRYKVTKRGQDVALRCDPISGHVSLYWYRQALGQGPEFLTYFNYEAQQDKSGLPNDRFSAERPEGSISTLTIQRTEQRDSAMYRCASSLQGLGGYTFGSGTRLTVV.

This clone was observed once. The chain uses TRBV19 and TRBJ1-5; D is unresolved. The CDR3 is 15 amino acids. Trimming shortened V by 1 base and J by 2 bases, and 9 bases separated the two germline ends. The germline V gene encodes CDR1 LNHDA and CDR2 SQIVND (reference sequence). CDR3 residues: CASSIASRGNQPQHF. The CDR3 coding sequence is TGTGCCAGTAGTATAGCCAGCCGGGGCAATCAGCCCCAGCATTTT.

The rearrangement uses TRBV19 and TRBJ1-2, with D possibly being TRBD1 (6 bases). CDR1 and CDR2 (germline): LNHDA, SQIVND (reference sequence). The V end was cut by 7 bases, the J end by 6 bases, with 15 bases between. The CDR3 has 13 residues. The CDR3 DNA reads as TGTGCCAGTAAAGTTCAGGGGCGAGATGGCTACACCTTC. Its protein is CASKVQGRDGYTF.

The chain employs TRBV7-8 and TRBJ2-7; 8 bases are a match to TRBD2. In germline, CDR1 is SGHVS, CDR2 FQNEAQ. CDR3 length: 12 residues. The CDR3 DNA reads TGTGCCAGCAGCCAAAGCGGGGGCGGGCAGTTCGTC. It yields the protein CASSQSGGGQFV.

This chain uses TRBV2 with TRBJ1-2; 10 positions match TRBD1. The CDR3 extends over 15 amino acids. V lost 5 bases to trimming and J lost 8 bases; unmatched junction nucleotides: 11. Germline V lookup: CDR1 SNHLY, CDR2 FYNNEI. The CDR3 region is CASSTPGQGTSGYTF. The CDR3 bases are TGTGCCAGCAGTACTCCGGGACAGGGGACGTCCGGCTACACCTTC. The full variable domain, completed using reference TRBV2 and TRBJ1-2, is EPEVTQTPSHQVTQMGQEVILRCVPISNHLYFYWYRQILGQKVEFLVSFYNNEISEKSEIFDDQFSVERPDGSNFTLKIRSTKLEDSAMYFCASSTPGQGTSGYTFGSGTRLTVV.

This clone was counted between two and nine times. CDR3 nucleotides: TGCGCCAGCAGCTTCGCCCTAGCGGCCAATGAGCAGTTCTTC. Its protein product is CASSFALAANEQFF. This sequence joins TRBV5-1 and TRBJ2-1; 7 bases fit TRBD2. This CDR3 region has 14 residues. V shed 2 bases, J shed 6 bases, and the junction held 5 bases outside the gene matches. Germline lookup yields CDR1 SGHRS and CDR2 YFSETQ.

In DNA, the CDR3 is TGCGCCAGCAGTGACCCCCGCAGGGGCGAGACCCAGTACTTC. Translation: CASSDPRRGETQYF. The V call is TRBV10-2, the J call TRBJ2-5, with D perhaps TRBD1 (6 bases). With 3 bases removed from V and 5 bases from J, the gap between germline ends came to 13 bases. From germline, CDR1 is WSHSY and CDR2 SAAADI. The CDR3 sequence is 14 residues long.

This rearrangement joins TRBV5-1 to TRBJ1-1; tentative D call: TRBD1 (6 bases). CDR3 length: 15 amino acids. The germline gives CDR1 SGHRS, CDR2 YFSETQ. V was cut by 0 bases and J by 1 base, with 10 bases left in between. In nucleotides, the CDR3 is TGCGCCAGCAGCTTGGTCCCAGGGGCGAACACTGAAGCTTTCTTT. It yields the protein CASSLVPGANTEAFF.

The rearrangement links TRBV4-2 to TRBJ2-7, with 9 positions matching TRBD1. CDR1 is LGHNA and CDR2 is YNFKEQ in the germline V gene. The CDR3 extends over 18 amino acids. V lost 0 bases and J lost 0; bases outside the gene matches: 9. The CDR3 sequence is CASSQEGVGQGYSYEQYF. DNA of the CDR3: TGTGCCAGCAGCCAAGAAGGGGTGGGACAGGGCTACTCCTACGAGCAGTACTTC.

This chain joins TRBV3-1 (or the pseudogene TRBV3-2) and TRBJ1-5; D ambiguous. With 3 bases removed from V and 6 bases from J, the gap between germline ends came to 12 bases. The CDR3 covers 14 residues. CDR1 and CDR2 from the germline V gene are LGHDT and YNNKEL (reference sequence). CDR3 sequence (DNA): TGTGCCAGCAGCCAGGGGAGCAGCGGTCAGCCCCAGCATTTT. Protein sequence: CASSQGSSGQPQHF.

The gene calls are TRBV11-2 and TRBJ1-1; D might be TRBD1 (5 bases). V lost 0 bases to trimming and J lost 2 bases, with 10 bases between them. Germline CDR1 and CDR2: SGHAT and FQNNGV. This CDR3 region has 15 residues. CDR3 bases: TGTGCCAGCAGCTTAGATCGACAGCCCAACACTGAAGCTTTCTTT. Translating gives CASSLDRQPNTEAFF. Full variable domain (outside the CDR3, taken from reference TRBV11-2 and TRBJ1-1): EAGVAQSPRYKIIEKRQSVAFWCNPISGHATLYWYQQILGQGPKLLIQFQNNGVVDDSQLPKDRFSAERLKGVDSTLKIQPAKLEDSAVYLCASSLDRQPNTEAFFGQGTRLTVV.

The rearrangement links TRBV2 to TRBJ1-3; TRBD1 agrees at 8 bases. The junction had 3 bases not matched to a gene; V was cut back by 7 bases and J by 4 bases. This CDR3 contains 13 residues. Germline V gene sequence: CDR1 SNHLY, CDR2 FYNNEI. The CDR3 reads CASTGGFGNTIYF. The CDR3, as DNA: TGTGCCAGCACAGGGGGCTTCGGAAACACCATATATTTT. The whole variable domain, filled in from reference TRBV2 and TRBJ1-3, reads EPEVTQTPSHQVTQMGQEVILRCVPISNHLYFYWYRQILGQKVEFLVSFYNNEISEKSEIFDDQFSVERPDGSNFTLKIRSTKLEDSAMYFCASTGGFGNTIYFGEGSWLTVV.

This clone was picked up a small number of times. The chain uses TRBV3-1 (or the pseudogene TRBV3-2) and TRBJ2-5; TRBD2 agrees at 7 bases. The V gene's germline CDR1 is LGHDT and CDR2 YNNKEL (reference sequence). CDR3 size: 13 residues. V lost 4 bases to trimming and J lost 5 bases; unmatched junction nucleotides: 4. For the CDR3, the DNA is TGTGCCAGCAGCCGACTAGCTCGCGAGACCCAGTACTTC. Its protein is CASSRLARETQYF.

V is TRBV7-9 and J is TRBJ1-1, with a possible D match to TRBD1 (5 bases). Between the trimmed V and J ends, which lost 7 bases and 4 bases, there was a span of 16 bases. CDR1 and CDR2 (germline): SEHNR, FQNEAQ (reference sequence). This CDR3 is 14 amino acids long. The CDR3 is CASIRSGWATEAFF. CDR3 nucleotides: TGTGCCAGCATCCGATCAGGGTGGGCCACTGAAGCTTTCTTT.

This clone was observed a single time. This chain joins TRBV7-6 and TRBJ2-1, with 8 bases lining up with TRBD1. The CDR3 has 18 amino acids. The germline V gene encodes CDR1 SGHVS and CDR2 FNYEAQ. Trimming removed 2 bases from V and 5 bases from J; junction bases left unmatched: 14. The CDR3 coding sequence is TGTGCCAGCAGCTTACGCCAGGGGACAGGCAGAACAGACAATGAGCAGTTCTTC. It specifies CASSLRQGTGRTDNEQFF.